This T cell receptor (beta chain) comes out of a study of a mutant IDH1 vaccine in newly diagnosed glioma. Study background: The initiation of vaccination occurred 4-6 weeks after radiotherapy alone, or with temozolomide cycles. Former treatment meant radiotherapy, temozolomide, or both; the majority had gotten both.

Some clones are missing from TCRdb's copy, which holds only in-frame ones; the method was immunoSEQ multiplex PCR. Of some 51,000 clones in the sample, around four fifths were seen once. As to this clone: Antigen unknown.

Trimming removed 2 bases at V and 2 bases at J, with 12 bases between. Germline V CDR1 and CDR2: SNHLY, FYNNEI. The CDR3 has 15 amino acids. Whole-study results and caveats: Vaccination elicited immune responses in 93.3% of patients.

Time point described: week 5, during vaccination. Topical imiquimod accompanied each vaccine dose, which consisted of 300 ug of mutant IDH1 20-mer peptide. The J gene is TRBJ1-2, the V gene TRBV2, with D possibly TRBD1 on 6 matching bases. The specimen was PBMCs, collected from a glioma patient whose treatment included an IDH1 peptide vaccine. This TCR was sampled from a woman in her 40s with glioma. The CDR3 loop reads CASSELRRGNYGYTF. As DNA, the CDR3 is TGTGCCAGCAGTGAATTACGCAGGGGCAACTATGGCTACACCTTC.